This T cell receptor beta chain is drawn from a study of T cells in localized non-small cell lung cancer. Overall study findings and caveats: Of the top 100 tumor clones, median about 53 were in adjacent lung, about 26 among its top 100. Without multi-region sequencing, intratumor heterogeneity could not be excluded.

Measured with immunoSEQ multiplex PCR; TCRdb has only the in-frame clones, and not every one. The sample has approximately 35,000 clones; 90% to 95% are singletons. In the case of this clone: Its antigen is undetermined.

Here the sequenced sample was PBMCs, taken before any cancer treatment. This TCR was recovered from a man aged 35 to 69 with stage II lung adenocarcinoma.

CDR3 DNA: TGTGCCAGCTCACCACCACAGTCGAAGAACACTGAAGCTTTCTTT. Translating gives CASSPPQSKNTEAFF. This sequence joins TRBV18 and TRBJ1-1, with D unresolved. The CDR3 is 15 amino acids. Germline lookup yields CDR1 KGHSH and CDR2 LQKENI. Deletions cut 0 bases from V and 1 base from J, with 9 bases between.